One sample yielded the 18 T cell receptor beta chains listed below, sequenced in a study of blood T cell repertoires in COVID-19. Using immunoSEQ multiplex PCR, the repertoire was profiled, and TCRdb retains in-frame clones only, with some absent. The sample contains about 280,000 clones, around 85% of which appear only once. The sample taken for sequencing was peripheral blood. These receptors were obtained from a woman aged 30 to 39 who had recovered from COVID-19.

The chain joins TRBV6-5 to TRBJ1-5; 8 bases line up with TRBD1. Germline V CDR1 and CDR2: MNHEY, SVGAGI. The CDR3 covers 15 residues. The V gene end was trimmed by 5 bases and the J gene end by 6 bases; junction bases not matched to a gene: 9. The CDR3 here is CASSPDRARIQPQHF. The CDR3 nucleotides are TGTGCCAGCAGTCCGGACAGGGCTAGGATTCAGCCCCAGCATTTT.

The CDR3 here is CASSTGLGGSDTQYF. In DNA form, the CDR3 reads TGTGCCAGCAGTACAGGACTAGGAGGTTCAGATACGCAGTATTTT. The chain is built from TRBV6-5 and TRBJ2-3, with 7 bases lining up with TRBD2. Unmatched junction bases numbered 9, after V lost 5 bases and J lost 4 bases. The CDR3 runs 15 residues. Germline V gene sequence: CDR1 MNHEY, CDR2 SVGAGI.

The CDR3 nucleotides read TGTGCCAGCAGCCCCTTCACAGGGGCGGGCACTGAAGCTTTCTTT. Its translation: CASSPFTGAGTEAFF. The chain employs TRBV27 and TRBJ1-1; 7 positions agree with TRBD1. Germline CDR1 reads MNHEY; CDR2 reads SMNVEV (reference sequence). With V trimmed by 6 bases and J by 4 bases, 11 bases remained unmatched. The CDR3 has 15 residues.

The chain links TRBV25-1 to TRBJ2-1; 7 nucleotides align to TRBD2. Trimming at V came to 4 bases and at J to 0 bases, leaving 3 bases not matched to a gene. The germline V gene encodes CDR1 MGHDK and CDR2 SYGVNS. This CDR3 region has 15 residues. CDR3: CASSVGGSSYNEQFF. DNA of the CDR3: TGTGCCAGCAGTGTAGGCGGGAGCTCCTACAATGAGCAGTTCTTC.

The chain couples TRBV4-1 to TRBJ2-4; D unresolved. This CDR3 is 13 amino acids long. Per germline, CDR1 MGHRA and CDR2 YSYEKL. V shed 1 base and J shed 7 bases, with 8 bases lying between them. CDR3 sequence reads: CASSQGSVNIQYF. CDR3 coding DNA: TGCGCCAGCAGCCAAGGTTCAGTTAACATTCAGTACTTC.

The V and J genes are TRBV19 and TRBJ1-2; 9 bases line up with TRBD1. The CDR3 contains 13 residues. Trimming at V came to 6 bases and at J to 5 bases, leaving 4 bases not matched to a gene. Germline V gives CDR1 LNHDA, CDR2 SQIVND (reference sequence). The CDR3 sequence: CASRAQGAYGYTF. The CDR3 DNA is TGTGCCAGTAGGGCACAGGGGGCTTATGGCTACACCTTC.

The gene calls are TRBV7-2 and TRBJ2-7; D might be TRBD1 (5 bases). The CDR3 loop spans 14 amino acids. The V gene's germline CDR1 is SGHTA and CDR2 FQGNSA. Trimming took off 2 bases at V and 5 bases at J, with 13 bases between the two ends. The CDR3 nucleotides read TGTGCCAGCAGCTTATTGGGTGACAGTGACGAGCAGTACTTC. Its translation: CASSLLGDSDEQYF.

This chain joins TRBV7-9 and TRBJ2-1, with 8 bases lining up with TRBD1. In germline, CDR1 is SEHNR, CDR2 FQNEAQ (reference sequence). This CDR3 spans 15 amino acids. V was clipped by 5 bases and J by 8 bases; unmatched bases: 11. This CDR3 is CASSLGTGSMYEQFF. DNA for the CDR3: TGTGCCAGCAGCCTCGGGACAGGTTCTATGTATGAGCAGTTCTTC.

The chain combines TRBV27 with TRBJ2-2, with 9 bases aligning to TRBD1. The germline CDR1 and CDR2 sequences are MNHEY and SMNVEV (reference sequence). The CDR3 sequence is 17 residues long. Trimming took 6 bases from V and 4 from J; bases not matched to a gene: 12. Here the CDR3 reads CASRRAAATGGTGELFF. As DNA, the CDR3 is TGTGCCAGCAGGAGAGCGGCGGCGACAGGGGGCACCGGGGAGCTGTTTTTT.

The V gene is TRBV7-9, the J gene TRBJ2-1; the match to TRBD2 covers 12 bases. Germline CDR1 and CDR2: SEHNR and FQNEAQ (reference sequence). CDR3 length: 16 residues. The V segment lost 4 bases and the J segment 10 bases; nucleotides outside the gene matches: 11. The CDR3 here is CASSSTPSGGASEQFF. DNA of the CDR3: TGTGCCAGCAGCTCCACACCTAGCGGGGGGGCCTCGGAGCAGTTCTTC.

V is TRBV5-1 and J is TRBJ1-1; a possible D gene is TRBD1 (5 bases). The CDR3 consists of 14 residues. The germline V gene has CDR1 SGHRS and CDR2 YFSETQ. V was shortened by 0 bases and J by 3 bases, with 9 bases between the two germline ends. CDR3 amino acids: CASSLDGGDTEAFF. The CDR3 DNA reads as TGCGCCAGCAGCTTGGATGGGGGGGACACTGAAGCTTTCTTT.

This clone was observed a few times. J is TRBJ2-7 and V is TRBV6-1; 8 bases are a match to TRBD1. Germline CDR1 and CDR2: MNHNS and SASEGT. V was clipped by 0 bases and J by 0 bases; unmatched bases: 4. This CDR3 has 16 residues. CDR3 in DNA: TGTGCCAGCAGTGAAGCGACAGGGGCGGGCTCCTACGAGCAGTACTTC. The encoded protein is CASSEATGAGSYEQYF.

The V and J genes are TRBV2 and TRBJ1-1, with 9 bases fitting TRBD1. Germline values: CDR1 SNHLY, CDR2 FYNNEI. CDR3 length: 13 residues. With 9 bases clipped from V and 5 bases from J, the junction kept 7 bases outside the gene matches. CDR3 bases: TGTGCCAGATCACCAGACAGGGGGACTGAAGCTTTCTTT. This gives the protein CARSPDRGTEAFF.

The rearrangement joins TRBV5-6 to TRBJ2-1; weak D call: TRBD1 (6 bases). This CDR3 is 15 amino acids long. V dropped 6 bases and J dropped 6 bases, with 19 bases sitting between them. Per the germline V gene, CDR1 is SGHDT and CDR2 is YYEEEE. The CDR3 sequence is CASTPGGGRFNEQFF. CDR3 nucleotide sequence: TGTGCCAGCACCCCCGGTGGGGGCCGCTTCAATGAGCAGTTCTTC.

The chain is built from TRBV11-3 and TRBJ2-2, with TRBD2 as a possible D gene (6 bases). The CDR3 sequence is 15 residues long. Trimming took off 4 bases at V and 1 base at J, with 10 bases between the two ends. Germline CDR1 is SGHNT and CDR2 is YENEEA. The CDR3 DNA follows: TGTGCCAGCAGCTCAAATAGCGGGAACACCGGGGAGCTGTTTTTT. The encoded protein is CASSSNSGNTGELFF.

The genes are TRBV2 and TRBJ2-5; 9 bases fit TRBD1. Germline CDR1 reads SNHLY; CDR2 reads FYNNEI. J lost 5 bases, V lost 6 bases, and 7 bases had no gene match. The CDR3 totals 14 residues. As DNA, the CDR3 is TGTGCCAGCAGAAGGGAGACAGGGGGTGAGACCCAGTACTTC. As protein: CASRRETGGETQYF.

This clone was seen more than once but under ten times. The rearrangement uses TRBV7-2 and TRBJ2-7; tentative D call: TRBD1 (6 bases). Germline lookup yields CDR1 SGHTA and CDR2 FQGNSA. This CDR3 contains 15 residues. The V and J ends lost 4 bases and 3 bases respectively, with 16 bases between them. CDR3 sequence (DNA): TGTGCCAGCAGCTCAGGGGCGGGCCAATACTACGAGCAGTACTTC. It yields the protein CASSSGAGQYYEQYF.

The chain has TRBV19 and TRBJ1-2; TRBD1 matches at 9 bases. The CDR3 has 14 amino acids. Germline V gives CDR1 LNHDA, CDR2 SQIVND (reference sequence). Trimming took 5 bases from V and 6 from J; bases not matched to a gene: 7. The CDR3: CASSWGTGPDGYTF. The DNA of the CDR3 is TGTGCCAGTAGTTGGGGGACAGGGCCGGATGGCTACACCTTC.